The present entry profiles one TCR beta chain with its context. Its antigen remains unidentified. Treatment here: some 20 received Ad26.COV2.S at low or high dose, single or two shots; about 5 received placebo; per-sample allocation not given. Day 63 following the first vaccine or placebo injection was when the samples were taken. CDR1 is SEHNR and CDR2 is FQNEAQ in the germline V gene (reference sequence). This CDR3 contains 15 residues. The V end lost 1 base, the J end lost 2 bases, and 12 bases lay between the germline ends. The repertoire was sequenced with immunoSEQ multiplex PCR; TCRdb's copy has only in-frame clones and lacks some. The table includes 250,000 or so clones, roughly nine tenths detected once. This specimen comes from a study of Ad26.COV2.S vaccination and SARS-CoV-2 variants. Looking at the study overall: Donor was one of the participants in the Ad26.COV2.S arm of the COV1001 trial. Intramuscular Ad26.COV2.S doses were given once or twice, 56 days apart. The study's findings and limits: Analyses of TCR breadth and depth may have underestimated total T cell responses. Responses of spike-specific T cells (both CD8+ and CD4+) reportedly showed substantial breadth after vaccination.

This TCR derives from a person aged 18-65 years who received the Ad26.COV2.S COVID-19 vaccine or a placebo. The chain carries TRBV7-9 and TRBJ2-7; TRBD1 is a possible D gene (5 bases). Here the sequenced sample was peripheral blood, taken in a trial of Ad26.COV2.S vaccine versus placebo. The CDR3 sequence: CASSLEGRVAYEQYF. Written as DNA, the CDR3 is TGTGCCAGCAGCTTAGAGGGCAGGGTCGCCTACGAGCAGTACTTC.